These 13 T cell receptor beta chains came from one sample sequenced in a study of T cell repertoires in cytomegalovirus infection. TCRdb re-derived calls from the reads in MiXCR, one entry per CDR3 protein. The sample has hundreds of thousands of distinct CDR3 sequences, around 10% seen once. What was sequenced was PBMCs. The receptor set was obtained from a human donor in good health (CMV status not recorded). Some clones in this sample may be carry-over from other donors' samples.

This clonotype was seen many times. The CDR3 spells CASRRATGNGYTF. The CDR3 region has the DNA TGTGCCAGCAGACGCGCGACAGGGAATGGCTACACCTTC. The chain uses TRBV5-4 and TRBJ1-2; 7 nucleotides agree with TRBD1. CDR1 is SGHNT and CDR2 is YYREEE in the germline V gene (reference sequence). The CDR3 spans 13 residues. V lost 5 bases and J lost 6; bases outside the gene matches: 7.

This clonotype was seen repeatedly, ten times or more. The V and J genes are TRBV28 and TRBJ1-5; perhaps TRBD1 as D (5 bases). The CDR3 has 18 amino acids. The V end was cut by 7 bases, the J end by 3 bases, with 25 bases between. Looked up from germline, CDR1 is MDHEN and CDR2 is SYDVKM. CDR3 nucleotides: TGTGCCAGCACCTCTCTAGGGGCGGGTAAAAATGACAATCAGCCCCAGCATTTT. Its translation: CASTSLGAGKNDNQPQHF.

The chain links TRBV18 to TRBJ1-5; D is unresolved. Germline lookup yields CDR1 KGHSH and CDR2 LQKENI. The CDR3 sequence is 13 residues long. V lost 3 bases, J lost 6 bases, and 9 bases lay in between. CDR3 loop: CASSPSWGQPQHF. The CDR3 nucleotides read TGTGCCAGCTCACCCTCCTGGGGTCAGCCCCAGCATTTT.

This clonotype was seen repeatedly, ten times or more. This chain uses TRBV12-3 or TRBV12-4 with TRBJ1-1; D might be TRBD1 (5 bases). Trimming pared 1 base from V and 1 base from J, leaving 10 bases between. There are 15 residues in the CDR3. CDR3 bases: TGTGCCAGCAGTTTAGTGATGAGGGGGAACACTGAAGCTTTCTTT. Translated: CASSLVMRGNTEAFF.

At least ten counts were recorded for this clonotype. V is TRBV7-8 and J is TRBJ2-3; D tentatively reads TRBD1 or TRBD2 (6 bases each). V shed 6 bases and J shed 0 bases, with 13 bases lying between them. This CDR3 spans 15 amino acids. The germline gives CDR1 SGHVS, CDR2 FQNEAQ. For the CDR3, the DNA is TGTGCCAGCAGTTTAAGGGGGGATAGCACAGATACGCAGTATTTT. Encoded protein: CASSLRGDSTDTQYF.

This clonotype was found many times. The chain employs TRBV6-5 and TRBJ1-6, with a tentative D call TRBD1 (5 bases). CDR3 size: 19 residues. Looked up from germline, CDR1 is MNHEY and CDR2 is SVGAGI. V was cut by 0 bases and J by 6 bases, with 21 bases left in between. In DNA, the CDR3 is TGTGCCAGCAGTTACTCTGTACCCCGGACCGACAGTCTTAATTCACCCCTCCACTTT. It specifies CASSYSVPRTDSLNSPLHF.

This clonotype has a count of ten or more. J is TRBJ1-1 and V is TRBV27; D ambiguous. V gave up 6 bases and J gave up 2 bases, with 10 bases separating them. Germline CDR1 reads MNHEY; CDR2 reads SMNVEV (reference sequence). The CDR3 totals 13 residues. In DNA, the CDR3 is TGTGCCAGCAGACTCGGGCTAAACACTGAAGCTTTCTTT. Amino acid sequence: CASRLGLNTEAFF.

This clonotype was seen more than once but under ten times. The V gene is TRBV6-4, the J gene TRBJ2-1; D might be TRBD2 (5 bases). Germline V lookup: CDR1 MRHNA, CDR2 SNTAGT. This CDR3 comprises 13 residues. Trimming pared 2 bases from V and 7 bases from J, leaving 9 bases between. CDR3 residues: CASSDDRDNEQFF. The CDR3 region has the DNA TGTGCCAGCAGTGACGACCGGGATAATGAGCAGTTCTTC.

The chain links TRBV20-1 to TRBJ2-7; D gene uncertain. Trimming shortened V by 6 bases and J by 1 base, and 13 bases separated the two germline ends. This CDR3 is 13 amino acids long. Germline V gives CDR1 DFQATT, CDR2 SNEGSKA (reference sequence). The CDR3 spells CSAPEPLSYEQYF. As DNA, the CDR3 is TGCAGTGCCCCGGAGCCTCTATCCTACGAGCAGTACTTC.

This clonotype occurred many times. The chain has TRBV3-1 and TRBJ1-1, with TRBD1 identical over 7 bases. Trimming took 3 bases from V and 1 from J; bases not matched to a gene: 8. Germline V lookup: CDR1 LGHDT, CDR2 YNNKEL (reference sequence). The CDR3 has 16 amino acids. The CDR3 here is CASSQRTGRGNTEAFF. CDR3 nucleotides: TGTGCCAGCAGCCAGCGGACAGGAAGGGGGAACACTGAAGCTTTCTTT. Based on the CDR3 plus reference TRBV3-1 and TRBJ1-1, the full variable domain is DTAVSQTPKYLVTQMGNDKSIKCEQNLGHDTMYWYKQDSKKFLKIMFSYNNKELIINETVPNRFSPKSPDKAHLNLHINSLELGDSAVYFCASSQRTGRGNTEAFFGQGTRLTVV.

The rearrangement joins TRBV11-3 to TRBJ2-5; 7 nucleotides line up with TRBD1. The V gene end was trimmed by 4 bases and the J gene end by 4 bases; junction bases not matched to a gene: 12. Germline V lookup: CDR1 SGHNT, CDR2 YENEEA. The CDR3 loop spans 16 amino acids. The DNA for the CDR3 is TGTGCCAGCAGCTCAGACCAGAGGGGGCGCATAGAGACCCAGTACTTC. It is translated as CASSSDQRGRIETQYF.

This clonotype was seen only a few times. The rearrangement uses TRBV20-1 and TRBJ2-1; maybe TRBD2 (7 bases). The V end was cut by 1 base, the J end by 5 bases, with 9 bases between. Germline CDR1 is DFQATT and CDR2 is SNEGSKA (reference sequence). The CDR3 covers 13 residues. CDR3: CSARGGGNNEQFF. CDR3 coding DNA: TGCAGTGCTAGAGGGGGGGGCAACAATGAGCAGTTCTTC.

This clonotype was detected only a few times. The chain employs TRBV5-5 and TRBJ2-7; D remains unclear. The CDR3 sequence is 14 residues long. Germline lookup yields CDR1 SGHKS and CDR2 YYEKEE (reference sequence). V lost 1 base and J 2 bases, leaving 10 bases between the germline ends. In DNA, the CDR3 is TGTGCCAGCAGCTTGCCCCGGGCGACCTACGAGCAGTACTTC. Its protein product is CASSLPRATYEQYF.